This record looks at one T cell receptor beta chain sequence and its context. The antigen is undetermined. The record originates from a study of shared clonotypes between healthy human individuals. The repertoire was sequenced with immunoSEQ multiplex PCR; TCRdb's copy has only in-frame clones and lacks some. The table records 1,400,000 or so clones, just under 99% of them present only once. Study conclusions and caveats: Larger estimated richness was generally seen in naive subsets than in memory subsets.

Trimming pared 5 bases from V and 0 bases from J, leaving 10 bases between. The CDR3 extends over 14 amino acids. The V gene's germline CDR1 is SGHAT and CDR2 FQNNGV. The sequencing input was naive CD4+ T cells sorted from blood. Regarding subset: CD45RA+ positively selected. J is TRBJ1-1 and V is TRBV11-2; D uncertain. This receptor was identified in a man aged 25-45 years in good health. The CDR3 nucleotides are TGTGCCAGCAGCCGAACCAGTATGAACACTGAAGCTTTCTTT. This sequence encodes CASSRTSMNTEAFF. The variable domain in full, completed from reference TRBV11-2 and TRBJ1-1, reads EAGVAQSPRYKIIEKRQSVAFWCNPISGHATLYWYQQILGQGPKLLIQFQNNGVVDDSQLPKDRFSAERLKGVDSTLKIQPAKLEDSAVYLCASSRTSMNTEAFFGQGTRLTVV.